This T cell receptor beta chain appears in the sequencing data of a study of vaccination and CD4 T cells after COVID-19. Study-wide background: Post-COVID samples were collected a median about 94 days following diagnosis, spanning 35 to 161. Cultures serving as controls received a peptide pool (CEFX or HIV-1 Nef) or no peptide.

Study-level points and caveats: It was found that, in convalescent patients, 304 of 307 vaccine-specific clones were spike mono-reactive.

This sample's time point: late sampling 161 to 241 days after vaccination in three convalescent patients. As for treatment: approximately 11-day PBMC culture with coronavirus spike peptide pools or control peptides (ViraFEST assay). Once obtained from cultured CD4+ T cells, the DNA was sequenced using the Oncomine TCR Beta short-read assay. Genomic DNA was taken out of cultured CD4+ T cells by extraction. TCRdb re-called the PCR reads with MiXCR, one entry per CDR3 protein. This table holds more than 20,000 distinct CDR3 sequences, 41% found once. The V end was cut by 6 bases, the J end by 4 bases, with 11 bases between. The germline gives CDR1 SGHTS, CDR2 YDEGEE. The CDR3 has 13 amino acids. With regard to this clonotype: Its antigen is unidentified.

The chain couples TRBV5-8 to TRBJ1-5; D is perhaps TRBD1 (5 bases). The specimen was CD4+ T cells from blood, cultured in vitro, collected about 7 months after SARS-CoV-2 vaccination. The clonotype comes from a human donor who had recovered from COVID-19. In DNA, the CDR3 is TGTGCCAGCAATTGGGGGTCAAATCAGCCCCAGCATTTT. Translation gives CASNWGSNQPQHF.